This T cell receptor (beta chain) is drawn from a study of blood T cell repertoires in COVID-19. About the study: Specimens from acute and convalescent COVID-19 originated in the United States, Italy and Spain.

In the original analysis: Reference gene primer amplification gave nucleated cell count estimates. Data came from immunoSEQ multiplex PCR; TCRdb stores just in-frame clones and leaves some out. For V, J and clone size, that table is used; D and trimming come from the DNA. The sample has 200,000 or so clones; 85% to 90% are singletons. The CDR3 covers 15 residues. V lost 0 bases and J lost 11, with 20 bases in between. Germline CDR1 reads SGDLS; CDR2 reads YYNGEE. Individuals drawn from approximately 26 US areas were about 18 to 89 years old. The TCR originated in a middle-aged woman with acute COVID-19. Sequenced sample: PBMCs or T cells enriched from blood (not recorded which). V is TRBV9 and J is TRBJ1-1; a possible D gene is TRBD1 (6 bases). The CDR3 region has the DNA TGTGCCAGCAGCGTAGGACAACAGGGTGGGGATGGGGCTTTCTTT. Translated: CASSVGQQGGDGAFF.